This T cell receptor beta chain was documented in a study of T cells after yellow fever vaccination (dated by TCRdb to between 2018 and 2021). About the full investigation: Libraries from fractions with low cell numbers were prepared with the SMART-Seq v4 Ultra Low Input RNA kit. The cohort comprised two healthy male donors, one aged 18 to 29 and one aged 30 to 40 years. Blood samples were taken at several timepoints before and after primary and secondary immunization, and bulk PBMC replicates and cell subsets were isolated. To follow T-cell clones before and after both primary and booster YFV17D yellow fever vaccination, bulk TCR alpha and beta repertoires underwent longitudinal sequencing. Study-wide conclusions, independent of this receptor: Because the study included only two donors, the extent to which the findings can be generalized is limited. A small fraction of clonotypes showed up in both the CD4 and CD8 compartments, probably as a result of convergent recombination. Compared with the primary T-cell response, the secondary T-cell response was faster but weaker, reaching its peak on day 5 rather than on day 15. Most clones expanded after primary vaccination were re-detected after the booster (about 96% of CD4 and about 88% of CD8), suggesting broad memory maintenance. Because abundant contaminating clonotypes from the bulk population could be contained in FACS-sorted repertoires, computational filtering was required.

V is cut by 1 base and J by 7 bases, and the space between the germline ends is 5 bases. According to the germline V gene, CDR1 reads SGHVS and CDR2 reads FQNEAQ. The CDR3 has 13 amino acids, counting the end cysteine and phenylalanine. Only the CDR3 DNA is retained, 39 bases long and in frame from the first base. The intended sense of this specimen's treatment or condition label: live attenuated yellow fever vaccine strain. Two biological replicates of bulk PBMCs were collected at each blood-draw timepoint. A standard Ficoll-Paque protocol was used to isolate PBMCs from peripheral blood. TriZol was used to extract RNA from bulk PBMCs, CD4 and CD8 fractions, and dextramer-positive and dextramer-negative fractions. This clonotype was counted many times. The antigen it recognizes is unknown. Per-base quality was not reported, and no clone a single base away is much larger than it. TCR cDNA was synthesized by 5'RACE template switching, through which a universal primer site and unique molecular identifiers were introduced. cDNA synthesis was primed from both the TCR alpha and TCR beta constant segments. Libraries were amplified in two PCR steps, with sample barcodes and sequencing adapters added in the second step. Sequencing of libraries was performed on Illumina HiSeq 2500 (2x100 bp) or NovaSeq (2x150 bp). The published analysis was carried out like this. MIGEC was used to demultiplex reads and collapse the reads into UMI consensus sequences, and MiXCR was used for V(D)J alignment. Using edgeR on replicate PBMC samples, clonotypes were called vaccine-responding if FDR was below 0.01 and the log2 fold change was above 5 up to day 15. Each bulk clonotype was labeled CD4 or CD8 based on which sequenced repertoire, CD4 or CD8, contained the clonotype at higher abundance. TCRdb reanalyzed the raw reads on its own, using fastp at Q25 for trimming and MiXCR for clone calling, and kept in-frame beta chains. Rows matching on CDR3 protein sequence are summarized as one entry with the most common DNA and genes. TCRdb, not the authors, supplied the V and J calls. The sample profile shows approximately 580,000 distinct CDR3 sequences; 17% of them were found once. The ten most abundant clones make up roughly a sixth of the sample.

In this chain, TRBV7-8 is recombined with TRBJ1-6; no D gene can be assigned with confidence. Sequencing used PBMCs, obtained 4 to 5 days after the first yellow fever vaccination. The sequence came from a man aged 18 to 30 who received the YFV17D yellow fever vaccine. The CDR3: CASSLGVNSPLHF. The bases read TGTGCCAGCAGCTTAGGGGTGAATTCACCCCTCCACTTT.